The source of this T cell receptor beta chain is a study of identical twins. This clonotype was recorded many times. Antigen unknown. TCRdb processed the 5' RACE reads anew with MiXCR; each CDR3 protein has one entry. The table shows roughly 200,000 distinct CDR3 sequences, with 7.5% occurring only once. General observations from the study: Out-of-frame TCR alpha sharing in monozygotic twins exceeded recombination model predictions. While abundant cord blood beta clonotypes carried fewer insertions, memory repertoires showed no such pattern.

The same sample was also studied in work on yellow fever vaccine responses in identical twins.

The sequenced sample was memory (CD45RO+) T cells sorted from blood. The sequence derives from a woman aged 18-29 years in good health.

DNA for the CDR3: TGTGCCAGCAGCCACTTCGGGGTAGCCCCAGATACGCAGTATTTT. It codes for CASSHFGVAPDTQYF. The chain recombines TRBV5-5 with TRBJ2-3; TRBD2 might be the D (5 bases). This CDR3 spans 15 amino acids. Trimming pared 4 bases from V and 4 bases from J, leaving 16 bases between. Germline values: CDR1 SGHKS, CDR2 YYEKEE (reference sequence).